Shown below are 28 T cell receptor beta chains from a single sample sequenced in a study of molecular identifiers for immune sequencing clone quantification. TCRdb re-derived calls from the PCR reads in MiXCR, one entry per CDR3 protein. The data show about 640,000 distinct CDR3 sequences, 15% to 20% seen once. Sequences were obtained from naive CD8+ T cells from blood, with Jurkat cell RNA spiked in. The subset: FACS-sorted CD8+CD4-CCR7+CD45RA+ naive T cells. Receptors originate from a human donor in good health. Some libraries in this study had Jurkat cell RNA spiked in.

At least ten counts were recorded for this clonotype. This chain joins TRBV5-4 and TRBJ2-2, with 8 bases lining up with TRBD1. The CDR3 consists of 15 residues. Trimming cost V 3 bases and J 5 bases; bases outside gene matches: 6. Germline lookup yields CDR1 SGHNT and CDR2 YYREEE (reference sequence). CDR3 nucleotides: TGTGCCAGCAGCTACAGGACAGGGCTAACCGGGGAGCTGTTTTTT. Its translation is CASSYRTGLTGELFF.

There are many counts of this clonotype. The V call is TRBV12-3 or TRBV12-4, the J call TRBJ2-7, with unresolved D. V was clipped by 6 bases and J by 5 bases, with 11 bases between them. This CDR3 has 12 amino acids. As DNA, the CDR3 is TGTGCCAGCAGAATGAATTCAGACGAGCAGTACTTC. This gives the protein CASRMNSDEQYF.

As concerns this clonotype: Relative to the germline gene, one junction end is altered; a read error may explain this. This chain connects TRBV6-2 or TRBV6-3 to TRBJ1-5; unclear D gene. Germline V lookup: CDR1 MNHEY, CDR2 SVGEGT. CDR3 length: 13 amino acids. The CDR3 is CVSASYGNQPQHF. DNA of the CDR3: TGTGTCAGCGCATCCTATGGCAATCAGCCCCAGCATTTT.

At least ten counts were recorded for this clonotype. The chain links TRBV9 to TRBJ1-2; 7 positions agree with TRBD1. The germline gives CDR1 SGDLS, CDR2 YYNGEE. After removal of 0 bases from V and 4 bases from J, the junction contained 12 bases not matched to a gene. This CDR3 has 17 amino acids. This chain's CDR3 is CASSVVEGADRVYGYTF. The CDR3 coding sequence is TGTGCCAGCAGCGTAGTTGAGGGGGCGGATAGAGTCTATGGCTACACCTTC.

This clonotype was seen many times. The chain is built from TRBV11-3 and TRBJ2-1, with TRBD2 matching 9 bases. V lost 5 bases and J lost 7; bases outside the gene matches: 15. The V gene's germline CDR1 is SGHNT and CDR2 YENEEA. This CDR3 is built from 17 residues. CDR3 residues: CASSPSFAGGLSNEQFF. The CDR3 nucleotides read TGTGCCAGCAGCCCGAGTTTCGCGGGAGGGCTTTCGAATGAGCAGTTCTTC.

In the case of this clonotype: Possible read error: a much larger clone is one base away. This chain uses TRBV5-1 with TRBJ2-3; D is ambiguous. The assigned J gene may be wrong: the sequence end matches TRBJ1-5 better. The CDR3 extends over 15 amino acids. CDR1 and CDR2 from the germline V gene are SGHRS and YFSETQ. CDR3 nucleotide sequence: TGCGCCAGCAGGGTAGGAGGGCCTGGCACAGATACGCAGCATTTT. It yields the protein CASRVGGPGTDTQHF.

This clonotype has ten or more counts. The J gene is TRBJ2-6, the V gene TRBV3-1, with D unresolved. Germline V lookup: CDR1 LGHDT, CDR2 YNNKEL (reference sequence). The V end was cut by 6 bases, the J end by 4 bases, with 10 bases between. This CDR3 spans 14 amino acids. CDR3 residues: CASSPVAGANVLTF. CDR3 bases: TGTGCCAGCAGTCCCGTTGCAGGGGCCAACGTCCTGACTTTC. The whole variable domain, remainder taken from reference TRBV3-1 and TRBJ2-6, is DTAVSQTPKYLVTQMGNDKSIKCEQNLGHDTMYWYKQDSKKFLKIMFSYNNKELIINETVPNRFSPKSPDKAHLNLHINSLELGDSAVYFCASSPVAGANVLTFGAGSRLTVL.

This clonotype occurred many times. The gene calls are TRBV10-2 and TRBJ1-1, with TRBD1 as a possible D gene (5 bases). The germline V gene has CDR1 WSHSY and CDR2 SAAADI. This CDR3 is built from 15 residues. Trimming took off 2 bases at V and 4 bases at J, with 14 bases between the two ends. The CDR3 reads CASSEVGGPATEAFF. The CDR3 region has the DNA TGCGCCAGCAGTGAGGTTGGGGGTCCTGCCACTGAAGCTTTCTTT.

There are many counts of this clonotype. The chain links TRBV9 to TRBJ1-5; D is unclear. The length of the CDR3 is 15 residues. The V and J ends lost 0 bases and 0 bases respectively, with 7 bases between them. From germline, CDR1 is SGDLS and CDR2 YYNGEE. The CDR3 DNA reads TGTGCCAGCAGCGTAGCTGCGGGTAGCAATCAGCCCCAGCATTTT. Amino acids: CASSVAAGSNQPQHF.

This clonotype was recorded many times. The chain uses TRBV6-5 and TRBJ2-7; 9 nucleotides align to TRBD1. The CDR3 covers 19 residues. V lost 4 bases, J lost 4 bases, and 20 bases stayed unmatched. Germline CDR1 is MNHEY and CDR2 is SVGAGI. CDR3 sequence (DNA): TGTGCCAGCAGTTCCACAAGCTACCGTACGCCGGGACAGGGTTACGAGCAGTACTTC. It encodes CASSSTSYRTPGQGYEQYF.

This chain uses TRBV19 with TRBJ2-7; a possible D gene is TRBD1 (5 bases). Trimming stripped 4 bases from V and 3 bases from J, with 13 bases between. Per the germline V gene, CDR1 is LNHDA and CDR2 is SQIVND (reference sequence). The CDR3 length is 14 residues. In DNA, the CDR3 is TGTGCCAGTAGTACCGGACACCCTAACTACGAGCAGTACTTC. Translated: CASSTGHPNYEQYF.

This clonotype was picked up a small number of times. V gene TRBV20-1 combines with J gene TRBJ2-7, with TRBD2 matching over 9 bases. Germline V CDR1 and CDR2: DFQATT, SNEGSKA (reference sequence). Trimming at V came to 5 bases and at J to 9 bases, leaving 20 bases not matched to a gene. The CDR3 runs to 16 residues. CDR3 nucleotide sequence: TGCAGTGCTCCTGGTTCTAGCGGGGATTCCTACGAGCGGCAGTACTTC. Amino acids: CSAPGSSGDSYERQYF.

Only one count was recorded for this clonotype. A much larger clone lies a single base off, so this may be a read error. Written as DNA, the CDR3 is TGTGCCAACAGCTGGAGAACCGGGGAGCTGTTTTTT. It translates to CANSWRTGELFF. The chain has TRBV5-6 and TRBJ2-2; D unclear. Germline-derived CDR1 and CDR2 are SGHDT and YYEEEE. The CDR3 is made up of 12 amino acids.

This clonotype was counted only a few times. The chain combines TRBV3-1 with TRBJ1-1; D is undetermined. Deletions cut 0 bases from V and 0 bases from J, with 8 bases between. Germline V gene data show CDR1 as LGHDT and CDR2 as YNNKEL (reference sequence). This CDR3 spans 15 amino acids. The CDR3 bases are TGTGCCAGCAGCCAAGATCCCAGTATGAACACTGAAGCTTTCTTT. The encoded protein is CASSQDPSMNTEAFF. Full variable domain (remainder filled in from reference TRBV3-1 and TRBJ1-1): DTAVSQTPKYLVTQMGNDKSIKCEQNLGHDTMYWYKQDSKKFLKIMFSYNNKELIINETVPNRFSPKSPDKAHLNLHINSLELGDSAVYFCASSQDPSMNTEAFFGQGTRLTVV.

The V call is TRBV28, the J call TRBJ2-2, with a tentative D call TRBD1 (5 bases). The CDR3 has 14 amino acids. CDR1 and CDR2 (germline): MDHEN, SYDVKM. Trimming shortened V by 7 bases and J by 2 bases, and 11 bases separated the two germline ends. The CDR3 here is CASIPQANTGELFF. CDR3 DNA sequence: TGTGCCAGCATCCCACAGGCAAACACCGGGGAGCTGTTTTTT.

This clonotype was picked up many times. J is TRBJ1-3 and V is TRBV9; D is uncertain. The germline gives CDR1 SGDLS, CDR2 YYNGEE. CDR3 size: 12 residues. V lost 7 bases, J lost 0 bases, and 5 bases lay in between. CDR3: CASGDSGNTIYF. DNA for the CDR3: TGTGCCAGCGGTGACTCTGGAAACACCATATATTTT.

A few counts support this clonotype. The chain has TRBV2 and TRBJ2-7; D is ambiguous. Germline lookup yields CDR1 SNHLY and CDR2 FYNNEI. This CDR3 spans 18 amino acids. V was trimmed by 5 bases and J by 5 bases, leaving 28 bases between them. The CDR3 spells CASSSDGSWQSRVNEQYF. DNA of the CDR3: TGTGCCAGCAGTTCGGACGGAAGTTGGCAGTCCAGAGTTAACGAGCAGTACTTC.

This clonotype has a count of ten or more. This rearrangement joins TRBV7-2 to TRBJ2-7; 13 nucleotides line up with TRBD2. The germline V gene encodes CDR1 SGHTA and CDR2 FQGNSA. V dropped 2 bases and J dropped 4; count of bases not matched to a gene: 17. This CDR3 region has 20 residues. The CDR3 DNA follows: TGTGCCAGCAGCTTATATCCCACCGGGACTAGCGGGACAGACCAATACGAGCAGTACTTC. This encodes CASSLYPTGTSGTDQYEQYF.

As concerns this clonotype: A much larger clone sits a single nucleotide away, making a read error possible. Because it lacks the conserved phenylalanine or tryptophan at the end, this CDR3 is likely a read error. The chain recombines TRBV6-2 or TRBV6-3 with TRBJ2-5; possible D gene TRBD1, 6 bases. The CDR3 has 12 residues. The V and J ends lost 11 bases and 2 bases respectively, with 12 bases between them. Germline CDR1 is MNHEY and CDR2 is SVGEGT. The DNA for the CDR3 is TGTGCCGTCACGGGACAACAAGAGACCCAGTACCTC. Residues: CAVTGQQETQYL.

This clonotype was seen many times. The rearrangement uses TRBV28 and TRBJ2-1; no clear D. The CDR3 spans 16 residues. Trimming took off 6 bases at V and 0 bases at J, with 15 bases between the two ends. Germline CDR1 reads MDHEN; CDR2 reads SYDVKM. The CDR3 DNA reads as TGTGCCAGCAGCCTGGACCATGCGAGCTCCTACAATGAGCAGTTCTTC. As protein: CASSLDHASSYNEQFF.

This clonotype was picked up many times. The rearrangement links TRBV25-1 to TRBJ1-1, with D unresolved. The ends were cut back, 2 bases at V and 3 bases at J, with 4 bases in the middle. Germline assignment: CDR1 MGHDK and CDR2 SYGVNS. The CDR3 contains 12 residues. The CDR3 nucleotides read TGTGCCAGCAGTGAACAGCACACTGAAGCTTTCTTT. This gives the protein CASSEQHTEAFF.

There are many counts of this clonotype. CDR3 nucleotides: TGTGCCAGCAGCTCCTCATGGGCAGGCAACACCACCTATGGCTACACCTTC. This gives the protein CASSSSWAGNTTYGYTF. The chain carries TRBV7-9 and TRBJ1-2; D call uncertain. CDR3 size: 17 residues. Trimming stripped 4 bases from V and 4 bases from J, with 22 bases between. Germline CDR1 is SEHNR and CDR2 is FQNEAQ (reference sequence).

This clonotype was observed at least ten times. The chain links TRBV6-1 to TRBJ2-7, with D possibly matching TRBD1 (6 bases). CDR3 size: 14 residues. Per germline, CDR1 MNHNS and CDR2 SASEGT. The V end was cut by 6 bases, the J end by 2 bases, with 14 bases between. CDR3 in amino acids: CASRSGTPTYEQYF. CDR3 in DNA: TGTGCCAGCAGATCCGGGACACCTACCTACGAGCAGTACTTC.

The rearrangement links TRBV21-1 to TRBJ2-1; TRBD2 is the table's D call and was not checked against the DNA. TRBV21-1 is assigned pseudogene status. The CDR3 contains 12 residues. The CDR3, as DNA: TGTGCCAGCGGGACTAGCAACAATGAGCAGTTCTTC. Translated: CASGTSNNEQFF.

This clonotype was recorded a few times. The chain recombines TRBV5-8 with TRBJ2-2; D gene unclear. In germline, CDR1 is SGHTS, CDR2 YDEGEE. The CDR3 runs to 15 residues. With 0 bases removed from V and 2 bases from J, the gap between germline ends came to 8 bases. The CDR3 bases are TGTGCCAGCAGCTTGGTAGGGCTTAACACCGGGGAGCTGTTTTTT. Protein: CASSLVGLNTGELFF.

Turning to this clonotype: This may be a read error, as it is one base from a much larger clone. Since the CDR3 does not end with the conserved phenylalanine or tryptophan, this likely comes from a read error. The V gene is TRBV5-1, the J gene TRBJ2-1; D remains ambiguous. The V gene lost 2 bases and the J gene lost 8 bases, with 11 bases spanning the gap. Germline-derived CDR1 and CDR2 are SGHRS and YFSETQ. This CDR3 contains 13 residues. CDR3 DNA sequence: TGCGCCAGCAGCTTATCCTCAATGGATGAGCAGTTCCTC. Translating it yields CASSLSSMDEQFL.

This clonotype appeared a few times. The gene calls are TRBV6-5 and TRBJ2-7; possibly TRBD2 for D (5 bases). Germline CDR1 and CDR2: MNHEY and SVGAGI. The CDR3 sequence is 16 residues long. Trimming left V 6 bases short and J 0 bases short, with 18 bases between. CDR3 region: CASSPGVSGLSYEQYF. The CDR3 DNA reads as TGTGCCAGCAGCCCCGGTGTCAGCGGACTCTCCTACGAGCAGTACTTC.

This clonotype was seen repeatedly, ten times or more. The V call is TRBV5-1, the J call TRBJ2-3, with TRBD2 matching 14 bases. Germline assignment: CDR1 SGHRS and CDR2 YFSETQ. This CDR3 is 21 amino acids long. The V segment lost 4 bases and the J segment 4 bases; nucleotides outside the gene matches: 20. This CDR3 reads CASSPEPGLAGAIIIPDTQYF. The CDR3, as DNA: TGCGCCAGCAGCCCGGAACCGGGACTAGCGGGAGCGATCATCATCCCAGATACGCAGTATTTT.